The present entry profiles one T cell receptor beta chain with its context. Its specificity is unknown. This PCR relied on a set of 60 Vbeta primers and 13 Jbeta primers. Method: immunoSEQ multiplex PCR; TCRdb's copy keeps in-frame clones and lacks some. The data show some 110,000 clones, and the top ten clones hold about 2.2%. This record belongs to a study of cytomegalovirus exposure and HLA in healthy donors. Study in general: Early on, a data release was issued that held about 85 million unique TCRs from HLA-typed donors. Study outcomes and limitations: Several of the most significant clusters appeared, in a later analysis, to be linked to common viral pathogens. Cytomegalovirus association was assigned to over 150 TCR beta chains.

The TCR was taken from a man in his forties in good health and CMV-seronegative. Sequencing input: PBMCs.

CDR3 bases: TGCGCCAGCAGCTTGGATCCCACTCGTGGAGATGGCTACACCTTC. It encodes CASSLDPTRGDGYTF. The chain is built from TRBV5-1 and TRBJ1-2; no clear D. There are 15 residues in the CDR3. CDR1 is SGHRS and CDR2 is YFSETQ in the germline V gene. Trimming cost V 0 bases and J 6 bases, with 15 bases left between them.